These 23 T cell receptor beta chains were all obtained from the same sample, sequenced in a study of vaccination and CD4 T cells after COVID-19. One entry per CDR3 protein results from TCRdb running MiXCR on the PCR reads. The sample has some 33,000 distinct CDR3 sequences; about 34% are singletons. Described time point: late sampling 161 to 241 days after vaccination in a few convalescent patients. This specimen consisted of CD4+ T cells from blood, obtained about 7 months after SARS-CoV-2 vaccination. These receptors were taken from a human donor who had recovered from COVID-19.

There are a few counts of this clonotype. The chain carries TRBV20-1 and TRBJ1-6; D ambiguous. Looked up from germline, CDR1 is DFQATT and CDR2 is SNEGSKA (reference sequence). This CDR3 is 14 amino acids long. The V end lost 5 bases, the J end lost 4 bases, and 12 bases lay between the germline ends. CDR3 in amino acids: CSAPDRLYNSPLHF. CDR3 nucleotide sequence: TGCAGTGCTCCAGACCGGTTATATAATTCACCCCTCCACTTT.

This chain connects TRBV7-2 to TRBJ2-3; 11 positions agree with TRBD2. With 5 bases clipped from V and 6 bases from J, the junction kept 7 bases outside the gene matches. Germline CDR1 reads SGHTA; CDR2 reads FQGNSA. The CDR3 covers 15 residues. For the CDR3, the DNA is TGTGCCAGCAGCCCTGGGACTAGCGGTCCCGATACGCAGTATTTT. As protein: CASSPGTSGPDTQYF.

This chain joins TRBV20-1 and TRBJ2-5; D gene unclear. There are 14 residues in the CDR3. The ends were cut back, 2 bases at V and 2 bases at J, with 12 bases in the middle. Germline V gives CDR1 DFQATT, CDR2 SNEGSKA (reference sequence). The DNA of the CDR3 is TGCAGTGCTAGAACGTTCGGTTTTCAAGAGACCCAGTACTTC. Its translation: CSARTFGFQETQYF.

V usage is TRBV28 and J usage is TRBJ2-2, with D perhaps given as TRBD1 or TRBD2 (5 bases each). The CDR3 has 14 amino acids. V dropped 5 bases and J dropped 5 bases, with 12 bases sitting between them. Germline lookup yields CDR1 MDHEN and CDR2 SYDVKM. The chain's CDR3 is CASSRRAGTGELFF. DNA for the CDR3: TGTGCCAGCAGTAGGCGGGCAGGGACCGGGGAGCTGTTTTTT.

A few counts support this clonotype. This chain uses TRBV7-9 with TRBJ2-5; D is unresolved. CDR3 length: 13 amino acids. Per germline, CDR1 SEHNR and CDR2 FQNEAQ (reference sequence). The ends were cut back, 1 base at V and 5 bases at J, with 8 bases in the middle. CDR3 bases: TGTGCCAGCAGCTTAGGGAGCGCGGAGACCCAGTACTTC. Amino acids: CASSLGSAETQYF.

V usage is TRBV7-2 and J usage is TRBJ2-3; D is unresolved. With 5 bases removed from V and 0 bases from J, the gap between germline ends came to 9 bases. The V gene's germline CDR1 is SGHTA and CDR2 FQGNSA. The CDR3 sequence is 14 residues long. For the CDR3, the DNA is TGTGCCAGCAGCACTCCGACTAGCACAGATACGCAGTATTTT. As protein: CASSTPTSTDTQYF. The full variable domain, its missing parts supplied by reference TRBV7-2 and TRBJ2-3, is GAGVSQSPSNKVTEKGKDVELRCDPISGHTALYWYRQSLGQGLEFLIYFQGNSAPDKSGLPSDRFSAERTGGSVSTLTIQRTQQEDSAVYLCASSTPTSTDTQYFGPGTRLTVL.

This clonotype turned up a few times. This rearrangement joins TRBV20-1 to TRBJ2-1; TRBD2 aligns across 8 bases. V trimming: 5 bases; J trimming: 2 bases; junction bases outside the gene matches: 5. Germline-derived CDR1 and CDR2 are DFQATT and SNEGSKA (reference sequence). This CDR3 contains 14 residues. The CDR3 protein is CSAYSGMTYNEQFF. The CDR3 DNA follows: TGCAGTGCTTATAGCGGGATGACCTACAATGAGCAGTTCTTC.

The rearrangement links TRBV6-2 or TRBV6-3 to TRBJ2-2; D is ambiguous. Trimming cost V 2 bases and J 3 bases, with 4 bases left between them. Germline assignment: CDR1 MNHEY and CDR2 SVGEGT. This CDR3 has 13 residues. CDR3 amino acids: CASSYRDTGELFF. In DNA, the CDR3 is TGTGCCAGCAGTTACAGGGACACCGGGGAGCTGTTTTTT.

This clonotype has only a few counts. V and J are TRBV19 and TRBJ2-7, with a weak D call TRBD1 (5 bases). Germline CDR1 LNHDA, CDR2 SQIVND (reference sequence). With 5 bases removed from V and 0 bases from J, the gap between germline ends came to 11 bases. This CDR3 has 14 residues. Here the CDR3 DNA reads TGTGCCAGTAGTGAGTGGGGCGGCTCCTACGAGCAGTACTTC. Protein product: CASSEWGGSYEQYF.

The rearrangement uses TRBV6-2 or TRBV6-3 and TRBJ1-1; D is unresolved. Deletions cut 2 bases from V and 11 bases from J, with 15 bases between. CDR1 and CDR2 from the germline V gene are MNHEY and SVGEGT. CDR3 length: 13 residues. CDR3 protein: CASSYRRYTDAFF. The CDR3 coding sequence is TGTGCCAGCAGTTACCGACGGTATACAGACGCTTTCTTT.

The chain links TRBV20-1 to TRBJ2-7; D might be TRBD2 (6 bases). CDR3 length: 15 amino acids. Germline V lookup: CDR1 DFQATT, CDR2 SNEGSKA (reference sequence). V shed 1 base and J shed 6 bases, with 19 bases lying between them. CDR3 in amino acids: CSARGGGQGKGEQYF. The CDR3 DNA is TGCAGTGCTAGAGGTGGAGGGCAGGGTAAGGGCGAGCAGTACTTC.

The chain joins TRBV6-5 to TRBJ1-1; a weak D match, TRBD1 (6 bases). Trimming removed 4 bases from V and 4 bases from J, with 10 bases in between. CDR3 length equals 13 residues. In germline, CDR1 is MNHEY, CDR2 SVGAGI. The CDR3 DNA reads TGTGCCAGCAGTTCAGGGGTGGTCACTGAAGCTTTCTTT. This encodes CASSSGVVTEAFF.

This sequence joins TRBV6-4 and TRBJ2-3; 9 bases agree with TRBD2. Unmatched junction bases numbered 3, after V lost 4 bases and J lost 1 base. This CDR3 has 15 amino acids. Germline V gene data show CDR1 as MRHNA and CDR2 as SNTAGT. The CDR3 here is CASSGVAGGTDTQYF. For the CDR3, the DNA is TGTGCCAGCAGTGGGGTAGCGGGAGGCACAGATACGCAGTATTTT.

Only a few counts were recorded for this clonotype. The gene calls are TRBV7-2 and TRBJ1-2, with 12 bases fitting TRBD1. This CDR3 spans 17 amino acids. Trimming at V came to 5 bases and at J to 5 bases, leaving 12 bases not matched to a gene. Germline V gene sequence: CDR1 SGHTA, CDR2 FQGNSA. CDR3 residues: CASSGGGTGGAWYGYTF. CDR3 nucleotides: TGTGCCAGCAGCGGCGGAGGGACAGGGGGCGCTTGGTATGGCTACACCTTC.

A few counts support this clonotype. V is TRBV6-1 and J is TRBJ2-5; TRBD1 agrees at 10 bases. CDR3 length equals 15 residues. Germline CDR1 MNHNS, CDR2 SASEGT. The junction had 6 bases not matched to a gene; V was cut back by 4 bases and J by 4 bases. The CDR3 spells CASSGTGGIAETQYF. CDR3 nucleotide sequence: TGTGCCAGCAGTGGGACAGGGGGAATCGCAGAGACCCAGTACTTC.

This clonotype was observed a few times. The rearrangement links TRBV6-1 to TRBJ2-3, with TRBD1 matching over 9 bases. Unmatched junction bases numbered 3, after V lost 5 bases and J lost 0 bases. Germline V gene sequence: CDR1 MNHNS, CDR2 SASEGT. The CDR3 length is 15 residues. CDR3 loop: CASSRGQGSTDTQYF. CDR3 nucleotides: TGTGCCAGCAGTCGCGGACAGGGGAGCACAGATACGCAGTATTTT.

The chain is built from TRBV2 and TRBJ2-5; D is undetermined. V dropped 7 bases and J dropped 2 bases, with 11 bases sitting between them. CDR3 length equals 13 residues. CDR1 is SNHLY and CDR2 is FYNNEI in the germline V gene. The CDR3 DNA follows: TGTGCCAGCACAGCGACACAGCAAGAGACCCAGTACTTC. Its translation: CASTATQQETQYF.

Only a few counts were recorded for this clonotype. This rearrangement joins TRBV6-1 to TRBJ2-6; weak D call: TRBD1 (6 bases). This CDR3 region has 15 residues. Germline V gives CDR1 MNHNS, CDR2 SASEGT. Trimming pared 5 bases from V and 0 bases from J, leaving 8 bases between. CDR3 DNA sequence: TGTGCCAGCAGTCACAGGGACTCTGGGGCCAACGTCCTGACTTTC. This codes for CASSHRDSGANVLTF.

The rearrangement uses TRBV7-9 and TRBJ2-2, with a possible D match to TRBD2 (6 bases). This CDR3 is built from 16 residues. The V end was cut by 5 bases, the J end by 0 bases, with 13 bases between. CDR1 and CDR2 (germline): SEHNR, FQNEAQ (reference sequence). CDR3 coding DNA: TGTGCCAGCAGCCACACCCCGGGAGCGAACACCGGGGAGCTGTTTTTT. It encodes CASSHTPGANTGELFF. Full variable domain (rest looked up from reference TRBV7-9 and TRBJ2-2): DTGVSQNPRHKITKRGQNVTFRCDPISEHNRLYWYRQTLGQGPEFLTYFQNEAQLEKSRLLSDRFSAERPKGSFSTLEIQRTEQGDSAMYLCASSHTPGANTGELFFGEGSRLTVL.

The CDR3 loop reads CAISESGQGLGGYTF. Here the CDR3 DNA reads TGTGCCATCAGTGAGTCGGGCCAGGGGCTTGGTGGCTACACCTTC. This chain joins TRBV10-3 and TRBJ1-2; D is possibly TRBD1 (6 bases). With 0 bases removed from V and 7 bases from J, the gap between germline ends came to 15 bases. The CDR3 runs 15 residues. Germline CDR1 is ENHRY and CDR2 is SYGVKD.

V is TRBV20-1 and J is TRBJ2-1; unclear D gene. Trimming removed 0 bases at V and 6 bases at J, with 18 bases between. From germline, CDR1 is DFQATT and CDR2 SNEGSKA (reference sequence). CDR3 size: 16 residues. CDR3 sequence: CSARDGSGYRPNEQFF. CDR3 DNA sequence: TGCAGTGCTAGAGATGGATCTGGATACAGACCCAATGAGCAGTTCTTC.

The chain carries TRBV29-1 and TRBJ2-5, with 12 bases that match TRBD2. Per germline, CDR1 SQVTM and CDR2 ANQGSEA. The CDR3 spans 14 residues. The junction had 5 bases not matched to a gene; V was cut back by 8 bases and J by 1 base. As DNA, the CDR3 is TGCAGCTTAACTAGCGGGAGGTCCCAAGAGACCCAGTACTTC. It is translated as CSLTSGRSQETQYF. Full variable domain (rest looked up from reference TRBV29-1 and TRBJ2-5): SAVISQKPSRDICQRGTSLTIQCQVDSQVTMMFWYRQQPGQSLTLIATANQGSEATYESGFVIDKFPISRPNLTFSTLTVSNMSPEDSSIYLCSLTSGRSQETQYFGPGTRLLVL.

The gene calls are TRBV6-2 or TRBV6-3 and TRBJ2-1, with D possibly matching TRBD2 (6 bases). Per germline, CDR1 MNHEY and CDR2 SVGEGT. Trimming shortened V by 2 bases and J by 1 base, and 9 bases separated the two germline ends. The CDR3 sequence is 15 residues long. The CDR3 is CASSYDAGSYNEQFF. CDR3 DNA sequence: TGTGCCAGCAGTTACGACGCGGGATCCTACAATGAGCAGTTCTTC.